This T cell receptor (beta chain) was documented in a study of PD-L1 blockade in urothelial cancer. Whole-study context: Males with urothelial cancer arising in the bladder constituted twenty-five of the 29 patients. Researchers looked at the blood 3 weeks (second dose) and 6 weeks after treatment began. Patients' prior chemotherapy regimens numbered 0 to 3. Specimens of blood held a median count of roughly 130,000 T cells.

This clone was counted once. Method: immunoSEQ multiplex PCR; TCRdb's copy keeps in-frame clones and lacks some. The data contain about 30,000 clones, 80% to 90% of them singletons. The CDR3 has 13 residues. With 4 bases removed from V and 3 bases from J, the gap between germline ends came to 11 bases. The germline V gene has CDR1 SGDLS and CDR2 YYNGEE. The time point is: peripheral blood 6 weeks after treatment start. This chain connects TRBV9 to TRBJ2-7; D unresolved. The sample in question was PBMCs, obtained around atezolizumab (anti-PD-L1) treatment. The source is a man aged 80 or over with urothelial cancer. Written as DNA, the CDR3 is TGTGCCAGCAGCCTTTCAGAGGTCTACGAGCAGTACTTC. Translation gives CASSLSEVYEQYF. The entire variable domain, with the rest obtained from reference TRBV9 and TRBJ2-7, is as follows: DSGVTQTPKHLITATGQRVTLRCSPRSGDLSVYWYQQSLDQGLQFLIQYYNGEERAKGNILERFSAQQFPDLHSELNLSSLELGDSALYFCASSLSEVYEQYFGPGTRLTVT.